Following are 5 T cell receptor beta chains from one sample sequenced in a study of blood T cell repertoires in COVID-19. This table comes from immunoSEQ multiplex PCR, and its TCRdb copy is limited to in-frame clones, with some not included. The data show some 120,000 clones, 85% to 90% seen once. Sequenced input: peripheral blood. Receptors were obtained from a human donor in a cohort sampled during active COVID-19.

The rearrangement joins TRBV2 to TRBJ1-5; no clear D gene. This CDR3 has 11 amino acids. V lost 1 base to trimming and J lost 8 bases, with 3 bases between them. Looked up from germline, CDR1 is SNHLY and CDR2 is FYNNEI. The CDR3 region is CASSEVEPQHF. CDR3 nucleotides: TGTGCCAGCAGTGAAGTAGAGCCCCAGCATTTT.

The DNA for the CDR3 is TGTGCCAGCAGTCCTAGCGGAAACATTCAGTACTTC. Amino acids: CASSPSGNIQYF. The gene calls are TRBV28 and TRBJ2-4; 7 nucleotides line up with TRBD2. This CDR3 is built from 12 residues. J gave up 6 bases and V 5 bases, and 1 base lay outside the gene matches. Germline CDR1 is MDHEN and CDR2 is SYDVKM. Combining the CDR3 with reference TRBV28 and TRBJ2-4 gives the whole variable domain DVKVTQSSRYLVKRTGEKVFLECVQDMDHENMFWYRQDPGLGLRLIYFSYDVKMKEKGDIPEGYSVSREKKERFSLILESASTNQTSMYLCASSPSGNIQYFGAGTRLSVL.

This clone was recorded once. J is TRBJ2-5 and V is TRBV7-9, with 9 bases identical to TRBD2. The ends lost 1 base at V and 4 bases at J; junction bases unmatched: 13. CDR1 is SEHNR, CDR2 FQNEAQ, per germline (reference sequence). The CDR3 sequence is 18 residues long. This CDR3 reads CASSLDGGGARSAETQYF. CDR3 nucleotide sequence: TGTGCCAGCAGCTTAGATGGCGGGGGGGCACGTTCCGCAGAGACCCAGTACTTC. Full variable domain (rest looked up from reference TRBV7-9 and TRBJ2-5): DTGVSQNPRHKITKRGQNVTFRCDPISEHNRLYWYRQTLGQGPEFLTYFQNEAQLEKSRLLSDRFSAERPKGSFSTLEIQRTEQGDSAMYLCASSLDGGGARSAETQYFGPGTRLLVL.

V is TRBV6-2 or TRBV6-3 and J is TRBJ2-1; 8 bases match TRBD2. CDR1 is MNHEY and CDR2 is SVGEGT in the germline V gene. The CDR3 loop spans 16 amino acids. The V segment lost 2 bases and the J segment 6 bases; nucleotides outside the gene matches: 9. CDR3 nucleotide sequence: TGTGCCAGCAGTTACCCTGAGCGGGAGAGGTCCAATGAGCAGTTCTTC. This sequence encodes CASSYPERERSNEQFF.

V usage is TRBV6-5 and J usage is TRBJ1-6; a possible D gene is TRBD1 (6 bases). CDR1 MNHEY and CDR2 SVGAGI come from the germline V gene. Between the trimmed V and J ends, which lost 2 bases and 4 bases, there was a span of 12 bases. The CDR3 sequence is 16 residues long. The CDR3 is CASSYEGVLYNSPLHF. The CDR3 DNA reads as TGTGCCAGCAGTTACGAGGGGGTTTTATATAATTCACCCCTCCACTTT.